These 26 T cell receptor beta chains were sequenced from one sample in a study of molecular identifiers for immune sequencing clone quantification. From the PCR reads, TCRdb called clonotypes with MiXCR, one entry per CDR3 protein. The repertoire holds under 650,000 distinct CDR3 sequences, with 15% to 20% as singletons. Specimen: naive CD8+ T cells from blood, with Jurkat cell RNA spiked in. Sample subset: FACS-sorted CD8+CD4-CCR7+CD45RA+ naive T cells. The source of these receptors is a human donor in good health. Some libraries in this study had Jurkat cell RNA spiked in.

Ten or more counts support this clonotype. The gene calls are TRBV29-1 and TRBJ2-7, with D tentatively TRBD1 (5 bases). Per germline, CDR1 SQVTM and CDR2 ANQGSEA. The CDR3 consists of 12 residues. Trimming pared 4 bases from V and 6 bases from J, leaving 13 bases between. Here the CDR3 DNA reads TGCAGCGTTGCTCCAGGGTTAGGCGAGCAGTACTTC. Protein: CSVAPGLGEQYF.

The sample holds many counts of this clonotype. The gene calls are TRBV21-1 and TRBJ2-5. TRBV21-1 is a pseudogene locus. This CDR3 region has 15 residues. CDR3 loop: CASSKPDSFQKTQYF. CDR3 sequence (DNA): TGTGCCAGCAGCAAACCAGACTCATTCCAAAAGACCCAGTACTTC.

This clonotype was detected only a few times. At one boundary the junction diverges from the germline segment, which might be a read error. The CDR3 coding sequence is TGTGCCACCAGCAGGACCGGTCTGAGGGATTCATCCCTCCACTTT. Translated, it gives CATSRTGLRDSSLHF. V is TRBV15 and J is TRBJ1-6; D is unresolved. Germline V lookup: CDR1 LNHNV, CDR2 YYDKDF (reference sequence). The CDR3 totals 15 residues.

In this sample, this clonotype turned up a few times. The chain joins TRBV6-6 to TRBJ2-7; 10 nucleotides align to TRBD1. This CDR3 has 19 residues. V shed 2 bases and J 2 bases; nucleotides not matched to a gene: 15. Germline lookup yields CDR1 MNHNY and CDR2 SVGAGI (reference sequence). The chain's CDR3 is CASSYIGGGGQGLPYEQYF. The CDR3 bases are TGTGCCAGCAGTTACATCGGGGGGGGGGGACAGGGGTTACCCTACGAGCAGTACTTC.

Ten or more counts support this clonotype. The V gene is TRBV19, the J gene TRBJ2-2; D unresolved. Trimming removed 8 bases from V and 1 base from J, with 2 bases in between. CDR3 length: 11 residues. In germline, CDR1 is LNHDA, CDR2 SQIVND (reference sequence). The CDR3 region is CASLNTGELFF. Here the CDR3 DNA reads TGTGCCAGTCTGAACACCGGGGAGCTGTTTTTT.

The gene calls are TRBV2 and TRBJ2-7; TRBD1 agrees at 8 bases. The CDR3 contains 15 residues. The V gene end was trimmed by 2 bases and the J gene end by 3 bases; junction bases not matched to a gene: 6. Germline CDR1 and CDR2: SNHLY and FYNNEI. The CDR3 DNA reads TGTGCCAGCAGTGAACAGGGACAGGTTAGCTACGAGCAGTACTTC. It specifies CASSEQGQVSYEQYF.

Concerning this clonotype: A much more abundant neighbour one base away suggests this may be a read error. V usage is TRBV3-1 and J usage is TRBJ1-2, with a tentative D call TRBD1 (5 bases). The CDR3 is 14 amino acids. Germline CDR1 reads LGHDT; CDR2 reads YNNKEL (reference sequence). The CDR3 bases are TGTCCCAGCAGCCAAGTCCAGGGAGGGGATGGCTACACCTTC. This gives the protein CPSSQVQGGDGYTF.

Regarding this clonotype: One end of the junction varies from germline; a read error may be responsible. The chain uses TRBV5-4 and TRBJ1-2, with TRBD1 as a possible D gene (5 bases). Germline CDR1 SGHNT, CDR2 YYREEE (reference sequence). This CDR3 is built from 14 residues. CDR3 in DNA: TGTGCCAGCAGCTTGAAAGGGGAAAACTATGGCCACACCTTC. Its protein is CASSLKGENYGHTF.

There are many counts of this clonotype. The chain couples TRBV20-1 to TRBJ2-3, with TRBD2 matching over 7 bases. The CDR3 contains 16 residues. Germline V CDR1 and CDR2: DFQATT, SNEGSKA (reference sequence). V trimming: 5 bases; J trimming: 0 bases; junction bases outside the gene matches: 11. CDR3 region: CSAGHLAAPSTDTQYF. In nucleotides, the CDR3 is TGCAGTGCTGGACACCTAGCGGCACCTAGCACAGATACGCAGTATTTT.

The V gene is TRBV19, the J gene TRBJ1-1; D uncertain. With 0 bases removed from V and 0 bases from J, the gap between germline ends came to 14 bases. Germline V gene data show CDR1 as LNHDA and CDR2 as SQIVND (reference sequence). This CDR3 has 17 residues. Written as DNA, the CDR3 is TGTGCCAGTAGTATAGATCTATGGAACGGGATGAACACTGAAGCTTTCTTT. Encoded protein: CASSIDLWNGMNTEAFF.

The V and J genes are TRBV7-9 and TRBJ2-7, with a possible D match to TRBD2 (5 bases). The CDR3 spans 13 residues. Trimming left V 5 bases short and J 2 bases short, with 10 bases between. Germline values: CDR1 SEHNR, CDR2 FQNEAQ (reference sequence). The CDR3 bases are TGTGCCAGCAGCACCGGGAACACCTACGAGCAGTACTTC. Translating it yields CASSTGNTYEQYF.

This clonotype was picked up many times. This sequence joins TRBV29-1 and TRBJ2-7; 8 nucleotides line up with TRBD2. The CDR3 extends over 17 amino acids. Looked up from germline, CDR1 is SQVTM and CDR2 is ANQGSEA. The trim removed 0 bases at V and 2 bases at J, leaving 12 bases unmatched. CDR3 coding DNA: TGCAGCGTTGAAGAAGCGGGAGCATTAGGATGGACCTACGAGCAGTACTTC. Protein sequence: CSVEEAGALGWTYEQYF.

This clonotype was found many times. The gene calls are TRBV13 and TRBJ1-1; D ambiguous. The CDR3 is made up of 12 amino acids. Germline assignment: CDR1 PRHDT and CDR2 FYEKMQ (reference sequence). The V end lost 8 bases, the J end lost 1 base, and 8 bases lay between the germline ends. CDR3 coding DNA: TGTGCCAGCTGGGGAAAGAACACTGAAGCTTTCTTT. It specifies CASWGKNTEAFF. Variable domain in full (rest from reference TRBV13 and TRBJ1-1): AAGVIQSPRHLIKEKRETATLKCYPIPRHDTVYWYQQGPGQDPQFLISFYEKMQSDKGSIPDRFSAQQFSDYHSELNMSSLELGDSALYFCASWGKNTEAFFGQGTRLTVV.

Ten or more counts support this clonotype. This rearrangement joins TRBV4-3 to TRBJ2-1; maybe TRBD2 (6 bases). CDR3 size: 18 residues. Per germline, CDR1 LGHNA and CDR2 YSLEER. The V and J ends lost 0 bases and 9 bases respectively, with 24 bases between them. The CDR3 bases are TGCGCCAGCAGCCAAGAGAGGACTACCGTCCCTCCACTTGGTGAGCAGTTCTTC. Its translation: CASSQERTTVPPLGEQFF.

This clonotype was observed many times. The chain is built from TRBV21-1 and TRBJ2-3; TRBD2, the table's D call, was not compared with the DNA. TRBV21-1 is given as a pseudogene. The CDR3 contains 19 residues. The CDR3 nucleotides read TGTGCCAGCAGCAATTTATTGAGCGGGGGGCGGAAAGACACAGATACGCAGTATTTT. Translated, it gives CASSNLLSGGRKDTDTQYF.

As concerns this clonotype: A much larger clone is a single base away; this may be a read error. Likely a read error: the CDR3 ends without its conserved phenylalanine or tryptophan. The rearrangement joins TRBV6-5 to TRBJ2-3; TRBD2 matches 12 bases. This CDR3 spans 16 amino acids. Germline CDR1 and CDR2: MNHEY and SVGAGI. V lost 5 bases and J lost 7; bases outside the gene matches: 10. DNA for the CDR3: TGTGCCAGCAGTCCCCAGGGACTAGCGGGCCCTAATACGCAGTATCTT. This translates into CASSPQGLAGPNTQYL.

Ten or more counts support this clonotype. The CDR3 loop is CASSQDIWGGPTGELFF. CDR3 in DNA: TGCGCCAGCAGCCAAGATATTTGGGGGGGCCCCACCGGGGAGCTGTTTTTT. This chain connects TRBV4-3 to TRBJ2-2, with D maybe TRBD2 (7 bases). Germline-derived CDR1 and CDR2 are LGHNA and YSLEER. The V end was cut by 0 bases, the J end by 4 bases, with 15 bases between. CDR3 length: 17 amino acids.

Points on this clonotype: A read error is possible here, since a much larger clone lies one base away. The chain carries TRBV7-9 and TRBJ2-7, with D unresolved. Germline lookup yields CDR1 SEHNR and CDR2 FQNEAQ (reference sequence). V shed 5 bases and J shed 2 bases, with 16 bases lying between them. The CDR3 covers 15 residues. In DNA, the CDR3 is TGTGCCAGCAGCCCCGTCGCCGAAACCGCCTACGAGCAGTACTTC. Amino acid sequence: CASSPVAETAYEQYF.

In this sample, this clonotype turned up many times. The rearrangement uses TRBV4-1 and TRBJ2-1; D call uncertain. Germline assignment: CDR1 MGHRA and CDR2 YSYEKL. V lost 0 bases and J lost 2, with 20 bases in between. The length of the CDR3 is 19 residues. The CDR3 sequence is CASSQEFPLAGDAYNEQFF. CDR3 in DNA: TGCGCCAGCAGCCAAGAATTTCCCTTGGCAGGAGACGCCTACAATGAGCAGTTCTTC.

This clonotype was counted at least ten times. The V gene is TRBV12-5, the J gene TRBJ2-7; TRBD1 matches 8 bases. J gave up 2 bases and V 1 base, and 7 bases lay outside the gene matches. The CDR3 contains 16 residues. Germline loops: CDR1 LGHNT, CDR2 FRNRAP. CDR3 residues: CASGLGSGGLAYEQYF. CDR3 in DNA: TGTGCTAGTGGTTTGGGATCAGGGGGCCTCGCCTACGAGCAGTACTTC.

This clonotype was counted ten times or more. The chain is built from TRBV19 and TRBJ1-2; D remains unclear. The germline gives CDR1 LNHDA, CDR2 SQIVND (reference sequence). This CDR3 spans 14 amino acids. V was cut by 1 base and J by 2 bases, with 8 bases left in between. CDR3 amino acids: CASSIASFNYGYTF. Here the CDR3 DNA reads TGTGCCAGTAGTATAGCCAGTTTCAACTATGGCTACACCTTC.

V and J are TRBV6-9 and TRBJ2-7; 7 positions agree with TRBD2. The CDR3 runs to 14 residues. Trimming took 5 bases from V and 5 from J; bases not matched to a gene: 9. Germline CDR1 MNHGY, CDR2 SVAAGI. CDR3 nucleotide sequence: TGTGCCAGCAGTCCGGGGAGGGGTCTCCACGAGCAGTACTTC. It encodes CASSPGRGLHEQYF.

In this sample, this clonotype turned up many times. The gene calls are TRBV29-1 and TRBJ2-7; TRBD1 is a possible D gene (5 bases). V lost 4 bases, J lost 6 bases, and 13 bases lay in between. The CDR3 runs 12 residues. In germline, CDR1 is SQVTM, CDR2 ANQGSEA. CDR3 sequence: CSVAGFQGEQYF. The CDR3 DNA sequence: TGCAGCGTTGCAGGGTTCCAGGGCGAGCAGTACTTC.

CDR3 sequence: CASSDLVNQKYEQYF. The CDR3 DNA reads as TGTGCCAGCAGCGACCTAGTGAACCAGAAGTACGAGCAGTACTTC. The chain recombines TRBV7-9 with TRBJ2-7; D is ambiguous. The CDR3 is 15 residues long. Trimming took off 5 bases at V and 4 bases at J, with 18 bases between the two ends. Germline assignment: CDR1 SEHNR and CDR2 FQNEAQ (reference sequence).

This clonotype was detected many times. The V and J genes are TRBV28 and TRBJ1-2, with 9 positions matching TRBD1. The trim removed 6 bases at V and 1 base at J, leaving 3 bases unmatched. Germline-derived CDR1 and CDR2 are MDHEN and SYDVKM. The CDR3 consists of 14 residues. The CDR3 is CASRGTGSNYGYTF. For the CDR3, the DNA is TGTGCCAGCAGGGGGACAGGGAGTAACTATGGCTACACCTTC.

The chain recombines TRBV27 with TRBJ1-1, with D possibly being TRBD1 (5 bases). V was clipped by 5 bases and J by 6 bases, with 13 bases between them. Looked up from germline, CDR1 is MNHEY and CDR2 is SMNVEV (reference sequence). The CDR3 is 13 residues long. CDR3 amino acids: CASSQRGGAEAFF. The CDR3 region has the DNA TGTGCCAGCAGTCAAAGGGGCGGCGCTGAAGCTTTCTTT.